This T cell receptor (beta chain) comes out of a study of blood T cell repertoires in COVID-19. About the research overall: Specimens from acute and convalescent COVID-19 originated in the United States, Italy and Spain. From T cells, B-cell-depleted T cells, or PBMCs came the material, which was cDNA or gDNA.

The CDR3 spans 14 residues. The germline V gene has CDR1 MNHEY and CDR2 SVGAGI. V was clipped by 6 bases and J by 6 bases; unmatched bases: 5. The authors' processing: Estimation of nucleated cell counts was performed using reference gene primer amplification. TCRdb keeps only in-frame clones here, not all; method: immunoSEQ multiplex PCR. Clone size and the V and J calls come from that table; the DNA yielded D and trimming. The sample has approximately 350,000 clones, 90% to 95% seen once. The clonotype comes from a young woman who had recovered from COVID-19. The chain combines TRBV6-5 with TRBJ1-2, with 12 positions matching TRBD1. Sequenced input: peripheral blood. CDR3 nucleotides: TGTGCCAGCAGCCCGGGACAGGGGGCGGATGGCTACACCTTC. Its protein is CASSPGQGADGYTF.